The 27 T cell receptor beta chains listed next were all sequenced from one sample in a study of cytomegalovirus exposure and HLA in healthy donors. The PCR made use of 60 Vbeta and 13 Jbeta primers. The repertoire was sequenced with immunoSEQ multiplex PCR; TCRdb's copy has only in-frame clones and lacks some. This sample has approximately 70,000 clones, with around 70% found just once. Sample: PBMCs. Receptors originate from a man aged 35-49 years in good health and CMV-seropositive.

The chain joins TRBV4-3 to TRBJ2-2, with D possibly TRBD1 on 5 matching bases. CDR3 length: 16 residues. The V and J ends lost 0 bases and 7 bases respectively, with 15 bases between them. Germline assignment: CDR1 LGHNA and CDR2 YSLEER. CDR3 coding DNA: TGCGCCAGCAGCCAAGATCTGGCAGGGTCACTCGGGGAGCTGTTTTTT. Its protein product is CASSQDLAGSLGELFF.

This clone has a handful of counts. The rearrangement joins TRBV6-5 to TRBJ2-7, with D tentatively TRBD2 (5 bases). The CDR3 covers 13 residues. Germline V gene data show CDR1 as MNHEY and CDR2 as SVGAGI. The V end lost 5 bases, the J end lost 4 bases, and 12 bases lay between the germline ends. The CDR3 DNA reads TGTGCCAGCAGTGGAGGTTACGGATACGAGCAGTACTTC. Its translation: CASSGGYGYEQYF.

The chain uses TRBV27 and TRBJ2-3; 10 nucleotides align to TRBD2. Germline values: CDR1 MNHEY, CDR2 SMNVEV (reference sequence). The CDR3 length is 18 residues. The ends lost 3 bases at V and 2 bases at J; junction bases unmatched: 11. CDR3 in amino acids: CASSFRASGSLSTDTQYF. In DNA form, the CDR3 reads TGTGCCAGCAGTTTCAGGGCTAGCGGGAGCCTTTCCACAGATACGCAGTATTTT.

This chain links TRBV7-2 with TRBJ2-7, with 8 bases lining up with TRBD1. This CDR3 region has 14 residues. Germline lookup yields CDR1 SGHTA and CDR2 FQGNSA. Unmatched junction bases numbered 8, after V lost 5 bases and J lost 5 bases. Here the CDR3 DNA reads TGTGCCAGCAGCCAAAGGACAGGGATGGACGAGCAGTACTTC. This translates into CASSQRTGMDEQYF.

The chain combines TRBV6-1 with TRBJ2-3; D is perhaps TRBD2 (5 bases). Germline lookup yields CDR1 MNHNS and CDR2 SASEGT. V dropped 5 bases and J dropped 0 bases, with 12 bases sitting between them. The CDR3 contains 15 residues. The CDR3 loop reads CASSLLRGSTDTQYF. CDR3 coding DNA: TGTGCCAGCAGTTTACTCCGGGGAAGCACAGATACGCAGTATTTT.

The chain employs TRBV7-8 and TRBJ1-5; 7 nucleotides align to TRBD1. This CDR3 is 16 amino acids long. J lost 1 base, V lost 2 bases, and 5 bases had no gene match. Germline V gene lookup returns CDR1 SGHVS and CDR2 FQNEAQ. DNA for the CDR3: TGTGCCAGCAGCTTATTGGCAGGGGGAAGCAATCAGCCCCAGCATTTT. As protein: CASSLLAGGSNQPQHF.

The chain has TRBV27 and TRBJ2-1; the D gene is possibly TRBD1 (5 bases). Germline V gene data show CDR1 as MNHEY and CDR2 as SMNVEV (reference sequence). The CDR3 runs 13 residues. V lost 2 bases and J lost 8, with 10 bases in between. The chain's CDR3 is CASSLRWGDEQFF. DNA for the CDR3: TGTGCCAGCAGTTTACGATGGGGCGATGAGCAGTTCTTC.

The rearrangement uses TRBV25-1 and TRBJ2-5; D call uncertain. This CDR3 comprises 12 residues. V was shortened by 6 bases and J by 5 bases, with 10 bases between the two germline ends. CDR1 is MGHDK and CDR2 is SYGVNS in the germline V gene. The DNA of the CDR3 is TGTGCCAGCAGCCTTTCTCGTGAGACCCAGTACTTC. Protein product: CASSLSRETQYF.

Note on this clone: At one end the junction does not follow the germline gene, possibly because of a read error. The chain combines TRBV27 with TRBJ1-2; 10 nucleotides agree with TRBD1. This CDR3 spans 17 amino acids. Per the germline V gene, CDR1 is MNHEY and CDR2 is SMNVEV (reference sequence). The DNA of the CDR3 is TGTGCCACCAGTCCCTACGCGGGACAGGGGCCTAACTATGGCTACACCTTC. Translated: CATSPYAGQGPNYGYTF.

The chain uses TRBV9 and TRBJ2-5, with D perhaps matching TRBD1 (6 bases). V lost 2 bases and J lost 4, with 15 bases in between. This CDR3 contains 15 residues. From germline, CDR1 is SGDLS and CDR2 YYNGEE. Written as DNA, the CDR3 is TGTGCCAGCAGCGTTGAGGGCAGGGGTGGAGAGACCCAGTACTTC. It is translated as CASSVEGRGGETQYF.

The rearrangement links TRBV5-1 to TRBJ1-1; TRBD1 might be the D (6 bases). The CDR3 totals 15 residues. Germline V gene data show CDR1 as SGHRS and CDR2 as YFSETQ. V shed 0 bases and J shed 9 bases, with 18 bases lying between them. CDR3 protein: CASSLDVTGSRKAFF. The CDR3 DNA follows: TGCGCCAGCAGCTTGGACGTGACAGGTTCTCGTAAAGCTTTCTTT.

The V gene is TRBV12-5, the J gene TRBJ2-7; TRBD1 matches at 11 bases. CDR3 length equals 12 residues. From germline, CDR1 is LGHNT and CDR2 FRNRAP. CDR3 nucleotide sequence: TGTGCCGCGGGACAGGGGGTTTACGAGCAGTACTTC. It codes for CAAGQGVYEQYF.

The chain has TRBV7-2 and TRBJ1-1, with D possibly TRBD1 on 6 matching bases. This CDR3 region has 12 residues. Looked up from germline, CDR1 is SGHTA and CDR2 is FQGNSA. The V gene lost 1 base and the J gene lost 8 bases, with 8 bases spanning the gap. The CDR3 reads CASSLGGGEAFF. The CDR3 coding sequence is TGTGCCAGCAGCTTAGGAGGGGGAGAAGCTTTCTTT.

In its sample, this clone was seen a few times. This chain joins TRBV28 and TRBJ2-5; D may be TRBD1 (6 bases). CDR1 and CDR2 (germline): MDHEN, SYDVKM. The CDR3 spans 15 residues. V was clipped by 5 bases and J by 5 bases, with 18 bases between them. CDR3 protein: CASSPRPSGAETQYF. The CDR3 region has the DNA TGTGCCAGCAGTCCCCGGCCCTCAGGGGCGGAGACCCAGTACTTC.

The rearrangement joins TRBV18 to TRBJ1-5, with unresolved D. The CDR3 is 17 amino acids. Trimming stripped 3 bases from V and 5 bases from J, with 20 bases between. Germline V lookup: CDR1 KGHSH, CDR2 LQKENI. The CDR3 is CASSPRRPVNMDQPQHF. CDR3 nucleotides: TGTGCCAGCTCACCTCGGAGGCCAGTAAATATGGATCAGCCCCAGCATTTT.

This clone was recorded only once. This chain links TRBV7-9 with TRBJ2-1; TRBD2 matches 12 bases. CDR3 size: 16 residues. The germline V gene has CDR1 SEHNR and CDR2 FQNEAQ (reference sequence). V lost 4 bases, J lost 5 bases, and 6 bases stayed unmatched. The CDR3 loop reads CASSSPGLAGNNEQFF. In nucleotides, the CDR3 is TGTGCCAGCAGCTCGCCAGGACTAGCGGGAAACAATGAGCAGTTCTTC.

This clone showed up just a few times. The V and J genes are TRBV18 and TRBJ1-2; 9 nucleotides align to TRBD1. The CDR3 totals 16 residues. Germline assignment: CDR1 KGHSH and CDR2 LQKENI. J was trimmed by 8 bases and V by 6 bases; bases with no gene match: 16. The DNA for the CDR3 is TGTGCCAGCTCCCCGGGCGTAGAAGGGACAGGGCCCGGCTACACCTTC. Residues: CASSPGVEGTGPGYTF.

This clone showed up just a few times. The CDR3 reads CASSYSAGGGTGELFF. CDR3 coding DNA: TGTGCCAGCAGTTACTCTGCAGGGGGCGGCACCGGGGAGCTGTTTTTT. The rearrangement joins TRBV6-5 to TRBJ2-2; TRBD1 matches at 8 bases. Germline CDR1 MNHEY, CDR2 SVGAGI. The J segment lost 4 bases and the V segment lost 0 bases, leaving 4 bases of the junction unmatched. The CDR3 has 16 residues.

The chain couples TRBV2 to TRBJ2-5, with TRBD2 identical over 12 bases. With V trimmed by 4 bases and J by 0 bases, 3 bases remained unmatched. The germline gives CDR1 SNHLY, CDR2 FYNNEI. This CDR3 region has 16 residues. The CDR3 DNA is TGTGCCAGCAGTGTACTAGCGGGGGGATACCAAGAGACCCAGTACTTC. It translates to CASSVLAGGYQETQYF.

V and J are TRBV5-6 and TRBJ2-2; 9 nucleotides align to TRBD2. Unmatched junction bases numbered 12, after V lost 2 bases and J lost 7 bases. Germline values: CDR1 SGHDT, CDR2 YYEEEE. CDR3 size: 17 residues. For the CDR3, the DNA is TGTGCCAGCAGCTTATTTCTAGCGGGGTATCAAGTCGGGGAGCTGTTTTTT. Protein: CASSLFLAGYQVGELFF.

The CDR3 sequence is CASSQETSGGAQVGELFF. CDR3 nucleotide sequence: TGCGCCAGCAGCCAAGAGACTAGCGGGGGGGCCCAGGTCGGGGAGCTGTTTTTT. V gene TRBV4-1 combines with J gene TRBJ2-2; 14 bases are shared with TRBD2. The CDR3 extends over 18 amino acids. The V gene end was trimmed by 0 bases and the J gene end by 7 bases; junction bases not matched to a gene: 7. Germline-derived CDR1 and CDR2 are MGHRA and YSYEKL.

The chain links TRBV7-2 to TRBJ2-5; D might be TRBD1 (5 bases). Germline assignment: CDR1 SGHTA and CDR2 FQGNSA. V shed 5 bases and J shed 10 bases, with 14 bases lying between them. The CDR3 extends over 12 amino acids. DNA of the CDR3: TGTGCCAGCAGCCAGAGTCAGGGTAGCCAGTACTTC. Its protein is CASSQSQGSQYF.

The genes are TRBV6-6 and TRBJ1-5, with D hard to call. The V and J ends lost 0 bases and 4 bases respectively, with 7 bases between them. The CDR3 sequence is 14 residues long. Germline V gives CDR1 MNHNY, CDR2 SVGAGI (reference sequence). The CDR3 DNA reads TGTGCCAGCAGTTACTCTATGAGTAATCAGCCCCAGCATTTT. It is translated as CASSYSMSNQPQHF.

The CDR3 DNA sequence: TGTGCCAGCAGCTTGTTCCTCACAGATACGCAGTATTTT. This translates into CASSLFLTDTQYF. This chain connects TRBV5-6 to TRBJ2-3; D ambiguous. CDR3 length: 13 residues. Germline V gene data show CDR1 as SGHDT and CDR2 as YYEEEE. V dropped 1 base and J dropped 2 bases, with 5 bases sitting between them.

The chain combines TRBV5-6 with TRBJ2-7; possibly TRBD1 for D (5 bases). V gave up 6 bases and J gave up 1 base, with 8 bases separating them. Germline CDR1 SGHDT, CDR2 YYEEEE. The CDR3 extends over 12 amino acids. CDR3 in amino acids: CASTRQSYEQYF. For the CDR3, the DNA is TGTGCCAGCACCAGACAGTCCTACGAGCAGTACTTC.

The rearrangement uses TRBV27 and TRBJ2-7, with D perhaps matching TRBD2 (5 bases). In germline, CDR1 is MNHEY, CDR2 SMNVEV (reference sequence). The CDR3 covers 14 residues. Trimming cost V 0 bases and J 3 bases, with 9 bases left between them. The CDR3 sequence is CASSLSRTFYEQYF. The CDR3 DNA is TGTGCCAGCAGTTTATCCAGGACTTTCTACGAGCAGTACTTC.

This chain joins TRBV5-1 and TRBJ2-5, with TRBD1 as a possible D gene (6 bases). With 0 bases removed from V and 5 bases from J, the gap between germline ends came to 11 bases. The CDR3 covers 14 residues. Germline loops: CDR1 SGHRS, CDR2 YFSETQ. The CDR3 DNA sequence: TGCGCCAGCAGCTTGGCAGGGCAGGGGGAGACCCAGTACTTC. It codes for CASSLAGQGETQYF.